The 11 T cell receptor beta chains reported below all come from one sample, sequenced in a study of blood T cell repertoires in COVID-19. Using immunoSEQ multiplex PCR, the repertoire was profiled, and TCRdb retains in-frame clones only, with some absent. This repertoire shows approximately 210,000 clones, roughly 90% found once; its top ten account for about 6.6%. The sequenced sample consisted of peripheral blood. All receptors come from a woman aged 40 to 55 who had recovered from COVID-19.

This chain links TRBV25-1 with TRBJ2-5, with D tentatively TRBD1 (5 bases). In germline, CDR1 is MGHDK, CDR2 SYGVNS. The CDR3 loop spans 14 amino acids. V was pared by 6 bases and J by 1 base, with 12 bases between. Written as DNA, the CDR3 is TGTGCCAGCAGGCTCACCGACAGCCAAGAGACCCAGTACTTC. Translation: CASRLTDSQETQYF.

The V and J genes are TRBV9 and TRBJ1-1; D may be TRBD1 (5 bases). The CDR3 extends over 16 amino acids. V was clipped by 0 bases and J by 5 bases, with 17 bases between them. Germline V CDR1 and CDR2: SGDLS, YYNGEE. The CDR3 sequence is CASSVALAQGGTEAFF. CDR3 sequence (DNA): TGTGCCAGCAGCGTAGCCCTAGCTCAGGGAGGAACTGAAGCTTTCTTT.

Only one count was recorded for this clone. The chain has TRBV18 and TRBJ1-1; D is unclear. Germline values: CDR1 KGHSH, CDR2 LQKENI. V lost 3 bases, J lost 1 base, and 9 bases lay in between. This CDR3 contains 14 residues. Written as DNA, the CDR3 is TGTGCCAGCTCACCTAACGAACAGAACACTGAAGCTTTCTTT. Translated: CASSPNEQNTEAFF.

This clone has just one count. The genes are TRBV18 and TRBJ1-3; D unresolved. CDR1 is KGHSH, CDR2 LQKENI, per germline. Trimming removed 0 bases at V and 0 bases at J, with 12 bases between. This CDR3 region has 17 residues. In DNA form, the CDR3 reads TGTGCCAGCTCACCACCGATCCATCCCAGCTCTGGAAACACCATATATTTT. It encodes CASSPPIHPSSGNTIYF.

V and J are TRBV5-1 and TRBJ1-4, with D hard to call. Trimming shortened V by 4 bases and J by 2 bases, and 9 bases separated the two germline ends. CDR3 length: 14 residues. Per the germline V gene, CDR1 is SGHRS and CDR2 is YFSETQ. The CDR3 region is CASSPSGTNEKLFF. CDR3 DNA sequence: TGCGCCAGCAGCCCTTCGGGGACTAATGAAAAACTGTTTTTT.

This clone was seen only once. The chain employs TRBV6-2 or TRBV6-3 and TRBJ2-7; D gene ambiguous. V was pared by 4 bases and J by 3 bases, with 16 bases between. CDR3 length: 15 amino acids. The germline CDR1 and CDR2 sequences are MNHEY and SVGEGT. The CDR3: CASSSHTVKVYEQYF. DNA for the CDR3: TGTGCCAGCAGTTCGCACACAGTGAAAGTCTACGAGCAGTACTTC.

The chain uses TRBV19 and TRBJ2-4; 10 nucleotides align to TRBD2. Germline loops: CDR1 LNHDA, CDR2 SQIVND (reference sequence). The CDR3 totals 13 residues. Losses at the gene ends were 2 bases for V and 13 bases for J; bases not matched to a gene: 5. In DNA, the CDR3 is TGTGCCAGTAGTATATCGGGACTAGCGCTACAGTACTTC. Its protein is CASSISGLALQYF.

This chain joins TRBV6-2 or TRBV6-3 and TRBJ1-5; possible D gene TRBD1, 5 bases. The CDR3 spans 18 residues. Trimming cost V 0 bases and J 0 bases, with 15 bases left between them. Looked up from germline, CDR1 is MNHEY and CDR2 is SVGEGT. The CDR3 coding sequence is TGTGCCAGCAGTTACTCGATCGATCAGGGCAATAGCAATCAGCCCCAGCATTTT. Amino acids: CASSYSIDQGNSNQPQHF.

The V call is TRBV9, the J call TRBJ1-2; 7 bases are a match to TRBD1. Germline V lookup: CDR1 SGDLS, CDR2 YYNGEE. This CDR3 has 14 residues. After removal of 0 bases from V and 6 bases from J, the junction contained 5 bases not matched to a gene. CDR3: CASSVGQGTDGYTF. CDR3 DNA: TGTGCCAGCAGCGTAGGACAGGGTACGGATGGCTACACCTTC. Filled out from reference TRBV9 and TRBJ1-2, the complete variable domain reads DSGVTQTPKHLITATGQRVTLRCSPRSGDLSVYWYQQSLDQGLQFLIQYYNGEERAKGNILERFSAQQFPDLHSELNLSSLELGDSALYFCASSVGQGTDGYTFGSGTRLTVV.

The chain recombines TRBV6-5 with TRBJ1-4; weak D call: TRBD1 (6 bases). CDR1 MNHEY and CDR2 SVGAGI come from the germline V gene. V lost 2 bases to trimming and J lost 5 bases, with 15 bases between them. This CDR3 has 16 amino acids. The CDR3 protein is CASSYGTGPPNEKLFF. The CDR3 bases are TGTGCCAGCAGTTACGGTACAGGGCCCCCAAATGAAAAACTGTTTTTT.

The chain links TRBV7-9 to TRBJ2-5, with D hard to call. Germline-derived CDR1 and CDR2 are SEHNR and FQNEAQ (reference sequence). There are 15 residues in the CDR3. V lost 0 bases and J 5 bases, leaving 13 bases between the germline ends. The CDR3 spells CASSLAEVTAETQYF. CDR3 nucleotides: TGTGCCAGCAGCTTAGCCGAGGTGACCGCTGAGACCCAGTACTTC.